Following are 26 T cell receptor beta chains from one sample sequenced in a study of CD8+ T cells in alopecia areata. Sample treatment: oral pan-JAK inhibitor, 5-10 mg twice daily. Following RNA extraction, reverse transcription yielded cDNA that acted as the sequencing template. Generated by immunoSEQ multiplex PCR, the TCRdb table keeps only in-frame clones and is missing some. There are about 190,000 clones in the sample; about 60% occur only once, and around 0.69% lies in the top ten. The sequencing here drew on CD4+ T cells sorted from blood, taken at week 4, from a patient treated with tofacitinib. The receptors were sampled from a human donor with alopecia areata.

The table lists this clone with a few counts. The V call is TRBV29-1, the J call TRBJ1-2; a weak D match, TRBD1 (6 bases). Germline loops: CDR1 SQVTM, CDR2 ANQGSEA. V was clipped by 3 bases and J by 4 bases, with 12 bases between them. The CDR3 has 13 residues. The CDR3 spells CSVEPQGSYGYTF. The CDR3 DNA follows: TGCAGCGTTGAGCCACAGGGCAGCTATGGCTACACCTTC.

This clone was picked up one time. The chain uses TRBV5-6 and TRBJ2-5; the D gene is possibly TRBD1 (6 bases). The CDR3 contains 16 residues. Trimming stripped 0 bases from V and 5 bases from J, with 17 bases between. Germline CDR1 and CDR2: SGHDT and YYEEEE. The DNA for the CDR3 is TGTGCCAGCAGCTTGGGTTCAGACAGGTCCCTGGAGACCCAGTACTTC. It yields the protein CASSLGSDRSLETQYF. Full variable domain (outside the CDR3, taken from reference TRBV5-6 and TRBJ2-5): DAGVTQSPTHLIKTRGQQVTLRCSPKSGHDTVSWYQQALGQGPQFIFQYYEEEERQRGNFPDRFSGHQFPNYSSELNVNALLLGDSALYLCASSLGSDRSLETQYFGPGTRLLVL.

The rearrangement uses TRBV4-3 and TRBJ2-3; 11 bases line up with TRBD2. The CDR3 has 16 residues. The germline gives CDR1 LGHNA, CDR2 YSLEER. The junction had 5 bases not matched to a gene; V was cut back by 0 bases and J by 6 bases. CDR3 in DNA: TGCGCCAGCAGCCAAGAAGTACTAGCGGGAGTGGATACGCAGTATTTT. Protein product: CASSQEVLAGVDTQYF.

The chain joins TRBV27 to TRBJ2-3; possible D gene TRBD2, 5 bases. Trimming left V 3 bases short and J 2 bases short, with 15 bases between. The CDR3 spans 16 residues. Germline CDR1 is MNHEY and CDR2 is SMNVEV (reference sequence). Here the CDR3 reads CASSFSRGGNTDTQYF. The CDR3 region has the DNA TGTGCCAGCAGTTTTTCCCGCGGAGGTAACACAGATACGCAGTATTTT.

This clone has just a few counts. The chain employs TRBV29-1 and TRBJ2-7; 10 bases map to TRBD1. The CDR3 spans 15 residues. Germline loops: CDR1 SQVTM, CDR2 ANQGSEA. Trimming took 4 bases from V and 5 from J; bases not matched to a gene: 11. In DNA form, the CDR3 reads TGCAGCGTTGCCATCACCGGGACAGGGGAGGACGAGCAGTACTTC. Protein: CSVAITGTGEDEQYF.

This clone was counted only a few times. The CDR3 sequence: CASSQRGSGETQYF. CDR3 nucleotides: TGCGCCAGCAGCCAGCGGGGGTCGGGCGAGACCCAGTACTTC. The J gene is TRBJ2-5, the V gene TRBV5-1, with TRBD2 matching 8 bases. Germline assignment: CDR1 SGHRS and CDR2 YFSETQ. The CDR3 is made up of 14 amino acids. V dropped 4 bases and J dropped 5; count of bases not matched to a gene: 7.

This sequence joins TRBV15 and TRBJ2-7; 15 nucleotides agree with TRBD2. J gave up 7 bases and V 5 bases, and 12 bases lay outside the gene matches. This CDR3 contains 17 residues. Germline V gives CDR1 LNHNV, CDR2 YYDKDF (reference sequence). The CDR3 region is CATSGSEGLAGGSEQYF. CDR3 nucleotides: TGTGCCACCAGCGGGTCAGAGGGACTAGCGGGAGGAAGTGAGCAGTACTTC.

The chain combines TRBV6-5 with TRBJ1-1; a possible D gene is TRBD1 (6 bases). The ends were cut back, 5 bases at V and 1 base at J, with 11 bases in the middle. Germline V CDR1 and CDR2: MNHEY, SVGAGI. This CDR3 has 14 amino acids. The CDR3 here is CASSRDRRNTEAFF. CDR3 DNA sequence: TGTGCCAGCAGTCGAGACAGGAGGAACACTGAAGCTTTCTTT.

The rearrangement links TRBV29-1 to TRBJ1-2; D is possibly TRBD1 (5 bases). This CDR3 spans 13 amino acids. Between the trimmed V and J ends, which lost 4 bases and 2 bases, there was a span of 11 bases. The germline V gene has CDR1 SQVTM and CDR2 ANQGSEA. The CDR3 is CSVVQDTNYGYTF. DNA of the CDR3: TGCAGCGTTGTACAGGACACCAACTATGGCTACACCTTC.

This clone has more than one count but fewer than ten. The chain carries TRBV10-3 and TRBJ1-1; D may be TRBD1 (6 bases). The CDR3 length is 15 residues. The germline gives CDR1 ENHRY, CDR2 SYGVKD. V was trimmed by 0 bases and J by 2 bases, leaving 10 bases between them. The CDR3 DNA sequence: TGTGCCATCAGTGAGTCTGGGACACAAAACACTGAAGCTTTCTTT. This sequence encodes CAISESGTQNTEAFF.

This chain links TRBV9 with TRBJ2-1; 13 positions agree with TRBD2. This CDR3 spans 16 amino acids. J was trimmed by 2 bases and V by 4 bases; bases with no gene match: 3. Germline values: CDR1 SGDLS, CDR2 YYNGEE. CDR3 DNA sequence: TGTGCCAGCAGCCCCACTAGCGGGAGGGCCTACAATGAGCAGTTCTTC. Protein sequence: CASSPTSGRAYNEQFF. Drawing the rest from reference TRBV9 and TRBJ2-1, the complete variable domain is DSGVTQTPKHLITATGQRVTLRCSPRSGDLSVYWYQQSLDQGLQFLIQYYNGEERAKGNILERFSAQQFPDLHSELNLSSLELGDSALYFCASSPTSGRAYNEQFFGPGTRLTVL.

The V and J genes are TRBV2 and TRBJ2-5; unclear D gene. Looked up from germline, CDR1 is SNHLY and CDR2 is FYNNEI. Trimming removed 5 bases from V and 5 bases from J, with 9 bases in between. CDR3 length: 12 residues. The chain's CDR3 is CASSWLRETQYF. The CDR3 bases are TGTGCCAGCAGTTGGCTGCGTGAGACCCAGTACTTC.

The chain uses TRBV30 and TRBJ1-2, with a possible D match to TRBD1 (5 bases). The V gene lost 8 bases and the J gene lost 8 bases, with 24 bases spanning the gap. In germline, CDR1 is GTSNPN, CDR2 SVGIG (reference sequence). CDR3 length: 14 residues. This chain's CDR3 is CAVASGGDGLGYTF. DNA of the CDR3: TGTGCCGTAGCCTCCGGGGGGGACGGATTAGGCTACACCTTC.

This clone occurred a few times. The J gene is TRBJ2-3, the V gene TRBV29-1; 9 bases line up with TRBD1. V was clipped by 6 bases and J by 4 bases; unmatched bases: 8. Germline CDR1 reads SQVTM; CDR2 reads ANQGSEA. The CDR3 has 14 residues. The chain's CDR3 is CSVDRGQGADTQYF. The CDR3, as DNA: TGCAGCGTCGACCGGGGACAGGGAGCAGATACGCAGTATTTT.

V is TRBV29-1 and J is TRBJ1-1; 8 bases align to TRBD1. Trimming at V came to 4 bases and at J to 1 base, leaving 5 bases not matched to a gene. This CDR3 is built from 14 residues. Germline-derived CDR1 and CDR2 are SQVTM and ANQGSEA. Here the CDR3 reads CSVARGPPNTEAFF. CDR3 nucleotides: TGCAGCGTTGCCAGGGGGCCCCCGAACACTGAAGCTTTCTTT.

The table lists this clone with a few counts. The J gene is TRBJ2-1, the V gene TRBV15; D remains ambiguous. Trimming took 6 bases from V and 0 from J, leaving 12 bases between them. Germline V gene data show CDR1 as LNHNV and CDR2 as YYDKDF (reference sequence). This CDR3 comprises 15 residues. The CDR3 sequence is CATRAGRLSYNEQFF. The CDR3 coding sequence is TGTGCCACCAGGGCTGGGCGCCTCTCCTACAATGAGCAGTTCTTC.

This clone was observed a single time. The CDR3 nucleotides are TGTGCCAGCAGCTTACCGAACACCGGGGAGCTGTTTTTT. Amino acid sequence: CASSLPNTGELFF. The rearrangement links TRBV7-2 to TRBJ2-2; D uncertain. The length of the CDR3 is 13 residues. V was pared by 2 bases and J by 0 bases, with 1 base between. The germline V gene has CDR1 SGHTA and CDR2 FQGNSA. The entire variable domain, with the rest obtained from reference TRBV7-2 and TRBJ2-2, is as follows: GAGVSQSPSNKVTEKGKDVELRCDPISGHTALYWYRQSLGQGLEFLIYFQGNSAPDKSGLPSDRFSAERTGGSVSTLTIQRTQQEDSAVYLCASSLPNTGELFFGEGSRLTVL.

This chain links TRBV7-9 with TRBJ1-3, with D unresolved. The length of the CDR3 is 14 residues. The V end was cut by 5 bases, the J end by 4 bases, with 12 bases between. Germline V lookup: CDR1 SEHNR, CDR2 FQNEAQ (reference sequence). CDR3 in DNA: TGTGCCAGCAGCACCCAGGACGAAGGAAACACCATATATTTT. Translated: CASSTQDEGNTIYF.

This chain connects TRBV20-1 to TRBJ2-2; no reliable D call. V was cut by 7 bases and J by 4 bases, with 7 bases left in between. The CDR3 has 11 amino acids. CDR1 and CDR2 from the germline V gene are DFQATT and SNEGSKA (reference sequence). CDR3 sequence (DNA): TGCAGTGTGGGCCGCACCGGGGAGCTGTTTTTT. As protein: CSVGRTGELFF.

As DNA, the CDR3 is TGCGCCAGCAGTCAATTAGACACCGGGACAGGGCAAAGGGATGGCTACACCTTC. As protein: CASSQLDTGTGQRDGYTF. The chain is built from TRBV23-1 and TRBJ1-2; 9 positions agree with TRBD1. TRBV23-1 is recorded as an ORF, its role being uncertain. The CDR3 extends over 18 amino acids. V shed 1 base and J 6 bases; nucleotides not matched to a gene: 15.

V is TRBV12-5 and J is TRBJ2-5, with TRBD2 identical over 7 bases. Trimming took 6 bases from V and 2 from J; bases not matched to a gene: 3. The germline CDR1 and CDR2 sequences are LGHNT and FRNRAP. The CDR3 loop spans 13 amino acids. Written as DNA, the CDR3 is TGTGCTAGTGGCTCAGCGGGACAAGAGACCCAGTACTTC. Translating gives CASGSAGQETQYF.

For the CDR3, the DNA is TGTGCCAGCAGCCTGGGGGGGACTAGCGGCAGCACAGATACGCAGTATTTT. Translating gives CASSLGGTSGSTDTQYF. The chain uses TRBV7-2 and TRBJ2-3, with 11 bases lining up with TRBD2. Per germline, CDR1 SGHTA and CDR2 FQGNSA. V trimming: 5 bases; J trimming: 0 bases; junction bases outside the gene matches: 7. This CDR3 spans 17 amino acids.

The rearrangement links TRBV10-3 to TRBJ2-5, with TRBD1 as a possible D gene (5 bases). The V end lost 7 bases, the J end lost 9 bases, and 15 bases lay between the germline ends. There are 12 residues in the CDR3. CDR1 ENHRY and CDR2 SYGVKD come from the germline V gene. CDR3 amino acids: CAIKQEGGAQYF. The CDR3 DNA reads as TGTGCCATCAAACAGGAAGGCGGTGCCCAGTACTTC.

The chain carries TRBV29-1 and TRBJ2-3; D is uncertain. Per the germline V gene, CDR1 is SQVTM and CDR2 is ANQGSEA. CDR3 length equals 13 residues. V lost 7 bases and J 6 bases, leaving 17 bases between the germline ends. CDR3 coding DNA: TGCAGCGCCCGGTACTCTAACGGGGATACGCAGTATTTT. It is translated as CSARYSNGDTQYF.

This chain joins TRBV7-3 and TRBJ1-1; D is unclear. The CDR3 consists of 13 residues. Germline loops: CDR1 SGHTA, CDR2 FQGTGA. V was cut by 5 bases and J by 3 bases, with 10 bases left in between. The chain's CDR3 is CASSATRDTEAFF. The CDR3 nucleotides read TGTGCCAGCAGCGCGACCAGAGACACTGAAGCTTTCTTT.

The chain links TRBV18 to TRBJ1-4; no definite D call. This CDR3 comprises 16 residues. In germline, CDR1 is KGHSH, CDR2 LQKENI. V shed 4 bases and J shed 0 bases, with 12 bases lying between them. CDR3 nucleotide sequence: TGTGCCAGCTCACGCCGTTCCGGGACAACTAATGAAAAACTGTTTTTT. Its protein is CASSRRSGTTNEKLFF.